This passage covers 16 T cell receptor beta chains from one sample sequenced in a study of T-cell reconstitution after alpha-beta-depleted transplantation in children (dated by TCRdb to 2016 to 2017). Libraries were made using PCR. The reads were generated on an Illumina HiSeq 2500. TCR libraries were prepared with molecular barcoding, using unique molecular identifiers to normalize TCRbeta repertoire quantification. TCRdb reran the public reads through fastp at Q25 and MiXCR, keeping productive beta chains. Rows are unified per CDR3 protein, each entry keeping the most common DNA and genes. The sample includes about 1,000,000 distinct CDR3 sequences, with roughly 29% observed a single time. The top ten clones comprise about 28% of the sample. This specimen's treatment or condition label, interpreted: allogeneic hematopoietic cell transplantation with graft depleted of TCRalphabeta T cells and CD19 B cells.

Sequencing was performed on PBMCs, mostly from graft donor cells, taken 360 days after TCRalphabeta/CD19-depleted stem cell transplant. The origin of the receptors is a boy less than two years old who had a stem cell transplant for SCID, so the T cells may come from the graft donor.

This clonotype was detected a few times. The V and J genes are TRBV6-2 or TRBV6-3 and TRBJ2-5; the match to TRBD1 covers 8 bases. V was clipped by 2 bases and J by 0 bases; unmatched bases: 8. CDR3 length: 17 residues. Per the germline V gene, CDR1 is MNHEY and CDR2 is SVGEGT. The CDR3 is CASSYPLAGGYQETQYF. The CDR3, as DNA: TGTGCCAGCAGTTACCCCCTAGCAGGGGGCTACCAAGAGACCCAGTACTTC.

This clonotype turned up a few times. V is TRBV9 and J is TRBJ2-5; 7 positions agree with TRBD2. V was clipped by 0 bases and J by 5 bases; unmatched bases: 4. The CDR3 has 14 residues. The germline V gene encodes CDR1 SGDLS and CDR2 YYNGEE. CDR3 in DNA: TGTGCCAGCAGCGTAGAGGGGAGGGGTGAGACCCAGTACTTC. It translates to CASSVEGRGETQYF.

The chain employs TRBV5-1 and TRBJ1-6, with TRBD1 matching over 7 bases. Germline loops: CDR1 SGHRS, CDR2 YFSETQ. Trimming took 0 bases from V and 2 from J; bases not matched to a gene: 2. CDR3 length equals 16 residues. CDR3 coding DNA: TGCGCCAGCAGCTTGGGCGACAGGGCCTATAATTCACCCCTCCACTTT. Its translation is CASSLGDRAYNSPLHF.

This clonotype was found a few times. The V call is TRBV20-1, the J call TRBJ1-1, with 7 nucleotides matching TRBD1. The V segment lost 0 bases and the J segment 3 bases; nucleotides outside the gene matches: 10. The CDR3 covers 16 residues. Germline lookup yields CDR1 DFQATT and CDR2 SNEGSKA (reference sequence). CDR3 in DNA: TGCAGTGCTAGAGATCAGAGGGGGCTGAGGGACACTGAAGCTTTCTTT. Translation: CSARDQRGLRDTEAFF.

This chain uses TRBV7-3 with TRBJ2-7; the D gene is possibly TRBD1 (5 bases). The V gene lost 2 bases and the J gene lost 5 bases, with 13 bases spanning the gap. The CDR3 sequence is 14 residues long. Germline CDR1 and CDR2: SGHTA and FQGTGA. This CDR3 reads CASSLGTGRDEQYF. In DNA form, the CDR3 reads TGTGCCAGCAGCTTAGGAACAGGAAGGGACGAGCAGTACTTC.

This clonotype has just a few counts. The rearrangement links TRBV12-3 or TRBV12-4 to TRBJ1-4; D is possibly TRBD1 (6 bases). The CDR3 extends over 15 amino acids. Trimming pared 7 bases from V and 0 bases from J, leaving 12 bases between. CDR3: CASMTGGSTNEKLFF. DNA of the CDR3: TGTGCCAGCATGACGGGGGGCTCAACTAATGAAAAACTGTTTTTT.

This clonotype was seen a handful of times. The CDR3, as DNA: TGTGCCAGCAGCCAACAGGGGAGAGGCGCTGGGGCCAACGTCCTGACTTTC. Protein product: CASSQQGRGAGANVLTF. J is TRBJ2-6 and V is TRBV4-2; perhaps TRBD1 as D (6 bases). CDR1 is LGHNA, CDR2 YNFKEQ, per germline. CDR3 length equals 17 residues. Trimming cost V 2 bases and J 2 bases, with 13 bases left between them.

This chain joins TRBV20-1 and TRBJ1-2; possibly TRBD1 for D (5 bases). Per germline, CDR1 DFQATT and CDR2 SNEGSKA (reference sequence). Between the trimmed V and J ends, which lost 0 bases and 1 base, there was a span of 12 bases. The CDR3 length is 15 residues. The CDR3 DNA reads TGCAGTGCTAGAGATGGGGGAAAACTTAACTATGGCTACACCTTC. This encodes CSARDGGKLNYGYTF.

The chain employs TRBV7-2 and TRBJ2-3; D call uncertain. V shed 2 bases and J shed 10 bases, with 16 bases lying between them. The CDR3 extends over 14 amino acids. Germline V CDR1 and CDR2: SGHTA, FQGNSA. As DNA, the CDR3 is TGTGCCAGCAGCTTATCTCCTTCGTCTAACCCGCAGTATTTT. Amino acids: CASSLSPSSNPQYF.

This clonotype was recorded a few times. The rearrangement links TRBV6-5 to TRBJ2-5; D ambiguous. The CDR3 is 9 residues long. Germline CDR1 is MNHEY and CDR2 is SVGAGI. V lost 8 bases to trimming and J lost 6 bases, with 4 bases between them. The CDR3 loop is CASSQTQYF. CDR3 DNA sequence: TGTGCCAGCTCCCAGACCCAGTACTTC.

The chain recombines TRBV27 with TRBJ2-1, with a tentative D call TRBD2 (7 bases). Germline-derived CDR1 and CDR2 are MNHEY and SMNVEV (reference sequence). Trimming removed 5 bases at V and 6 bases at J, with 17 bases between. There are 15 residues in the CDR3. DNA of the CDR3: TGTGCCAGCAGTCCCCTAGGGGGGGGGTTCAATGAGCAGTTCTTC. Translated, it gives CASSPLGGGFNEQFF.

The chain links TRBV10-3 to TRBJ1-5; tentative D call: TRBD1 (5 bases). V was cut by 0 bases and J by 2 bases, with 14 bases left in between. The CDR3 runs to 17 residues. CDR1 is ENHRY, CDR2 SYGVKD, per germline. This chain's CDR3 is CAISESERGAGNQPQHF. The CDR3 nucleotides are TGTGCCATCAGTGAGTCGGAGAGGGGCGCGGGCAATCAGCCCCAGCATTTT.

This chain uses TRBV20-1 with TRBJ2-7; no reliable D call. V lost 3 bases and J lost 3, with 12 bases in between. This CDR3 has 13 residues. Germline assignment: CDR1 DFQATT and CDR2 SNEGSKA (reference sequence). Here the CDR3 DNA reads TGCAGTGCTAGTAACAGAGTAAGCTACGAGCAGTACTTC. It translates to CSASNRVSYEQYF.

A few counts support this clonotype. CDR3 amino acids: CASSSGPHGGETQYF. In nucleotides, the CDR3 is TGTGCCAGCAGCTCCGGGCCCCACGGTGGGGAGACCCAGTACTTC. The chain is built from TRBV5-6 and TRBJ2-5, with unresolved D. Germline CDR1 is SGHDT and CDR2 is YYEEEE. V lost 3 bases and J 5 bases, leaving 17 bases between the germline ends. The CDR3 consists of 15 residues.

The J gene is TRBJ2-7, the V gene TRBV4-3; D possibly corresponds to TRBD2 (6 bases). The CDR3 runs 16 residues. Per the germline V gene, CDR1 is LGHNA and CDR2 is YSLEER. Trimming pared 0 bases from V and 2 bases from J, leaving 14 bases between. The CDR3 loop reads CASSQDLGLNTYEQYF. As DNA, the CDR3 is TGCGCCAGCAGCCAAGATCTGGGACTGAATACCTACGAGCAGTACTTC.

This chain connects TRBV11-1 to TRBJ2-2; a weak D match, TRBD1 (7 bases). V was cut by 5 bases and J by 3 bases, with 13 bases left in between. CDR1 SGHAT and CDR2 FQDESV come from the germline V gene (reference sequence). This CDR3 contains 15 residues. The CDR3 reads CASSPQGGYTGELFF. DNA for the CDR3: TGTGCCAGCAGCCCCCAGGGGGGCTACACCGGGGAGCTGTTTTTT.